There are many counts of the clone carrying this T cell receptor (beta chain). The antigen remains undetermined. The data were obtained in a study of T-cell memory formation after mild COVID-19. Between the trimmed V and J ends, which lost 3 bases and 0 bases, there was a span of 12 bases. The length of the CDR3 is 15 residues. TCRdb itself ran the 5' RACE reads through MiXCR, one entry per CDR3 protein. Of a few hundred thousand distinct CDR3 sequences listed, 9.4% are singletons. Notes on the study in general: Clones shrinking between day 15 and 85 showed a balanced CD4/CD8 split, and those that grew later tilted toward CD4+.

The sample taken for sequencing was PBMCs or a T cell subset sorted from them (not recorded which). The sequence derives from a young man who had mild COVID-19 (a few samples of this study predate the infection). Cell type and time point are not known. This sequence joins TRBV12-3 or TRBV12-4 and TRBJ2-7; maybe TRBD1 (5 bases). The CDR3 DNA is TGTGCCAGCAGTTTTGGGGCCACAGTCTCCTACGAGCAGTACTTC. Translating it yields CASSFGATVSYEQYF.